Given below is one TCR beta chain in context. This sample is drawn from a study of blood T cell repertoires in COVID-19. Study-wide background: T cells, B-cell-depleted T cells, or PBMCs supplied cDNA or gDNA.

Individuals aged 18 to 89 years were recruited from around 22 US areas. Allocation to cohorts depended on clinical history reported by the participants. The CDR3 runs to 15 residues. Trimming took off 0 bases at V and 9 bases at J, with 18 bases between the two ends. Germline V lookup: CDR1 SEHNR, CDR2 FQNEAQ (reference sequence). How the authors handled the data: By means of reference gene primer amplification, nucleated cell counts were estimated. Sequencing was performed with immunoSEQ multiplex PCR; in TCRdb, only in-frame clones are kept and a portion is missing. V and J calls and clone size are those listed in that table; D and trimming were worked out from the DNA. The sample carries some 270,000 clones, 75% to 90% recorded once.

The origin of this receptor is a woman aged 40 to 55 who had recovered from COVID-19. The specimen sequenced was PBMCs or T cells enriched from blood (not recorded which). V usage is TRBV7-9 and J usage is TRBJ2-7; D is unclear. DNA for the CDR3: TGTGCCAGCAGCTTAGCCCTTGAAACGATCCGAGGGCAGTACTTC. This translates into CASSLALETIRGQYF.